This T cell receptor beta chain was captured by sequencing in a study of T cell responses to AZD1222 COVID-19 vaccine. Study findings and constraints: Spike was spanned by vaccine-associated CD4 TCRs, with dominance at 160-218 and 743-854. Only five or six people who got AZD1222 tested seropositive at baseline. None of the repertoires were sampled until the peak T cell response had passed.

The assay was immunoSEQ multiplex PCR, and TCRdb's table has in-frame clones only and misses some. Of 100,000 to 150,000 clones in the sample, over 85% were seen once. The CDR3 is 12 amino acids. Germline CDR1 reads LGHDT; CDR2 reads YNNKEL (reference sequence). The V end was cut by 3 bases, the J end by 10 bases, with 12 bases between. This clone was picked up a small number of times. Its cognate antigen is unknown. Here the sequenced sample was peripheral blood, taken on day 0 of AZD1222 vaccination. The source of this sequence is an adult in good health. The chain employs TRBV3-1 (or the pseudogene TRBV3-2) and TRBJ1-1, with TRBD1 as a possible D gene (6 bases). The CDR3 loop reads CASSHWGAPAFF. The CDR3 DNA reads TGTGCCAGCAGCCATTGGGGGGCTCCAGCTTTCTTT.